Presented here are 21 T cell receptor beta chains from one specimen sequenced in a study of T cell responses to AZD1222 COVID-19 vaccine (dated by TCRdb to about 2021). The time point label, as the study defines it: baseline before first vaccination. Receptor amplification or capture employed the immunoSEQ multiplex PCR assay. What TCRdb holds here is the immuneACCESS table cut down to in-frame rearrangements. Part of the clones is not present; checked against another copy, under half of the missing clones reflect an unresolved V gene, and the others are unexplained. This sample comprises around 130,000 clones, 93% of them detected only once. The top ten hold about 5% of the sample. The sample in question was peripheral blood, obtained on day 0 of AZD1222 vaccination. The receptors derive from an adult in good health.

The chain is built from TRBV7-3 and TRBJ2-1; D might be TRBD2 (6 bases). The germline V and J ends were trimmed by 2 bases and 6 bases, with 14 bases remaining between them. Per germline, CDR1 SGHTA and CDR2 FQGTGA. The CDR3 contains 15 residues. CDR3 protein: CASSLSPTSLNEQFF. The DNA for the CDR3 is TGTGCCAGCAGCTTATCCCCAACTAGCCTCAATGAGCAGTTCTTC.

V gene TRBV10-3 combines with J gene TRBJ2-1; 11 bases line up with TRBD2. CDR3 size: 12 residues. Trimming took 10 bases from V and 7 from J; bases not matched to a gene: 3. The germline CDR1 and CDR2 sequences are ENHRY and SYGVKD. The CDR3 DNA follows: TGTGCCACCTGGACTAGCGGGAATGAGCAGTTCTTC. It translates to CATWTSGNEQFF.

The gene calls are TRBV28 and TRBJ2-7; possibly TRBD2 for D (6 bases). Trimming cost V 8 bases and J 4 bases, with 24 bases left between them. The CDR3 consists of 16 residues. The V gene's germline CDR1 is MDHEN and CDR2 SYDVKM. The CDR3 reads CASVLGRDFGFYEQYF. The CDR3, as DNA: TGTGCCAGCGTACTAGGCCGGGACTTCGGTTTTTACGAGCAGTACTTC.

V and J are TRBV30 and TRBJ2-1, with D tentatively TRBD2 (6 bases). The CDR3 loop spans 13 amino acids. Between the trimmed V and J ends, which lost 5 bases and 7 bases, there was a span of 15 bases. CDR1 is GTSNPN and CDR2 is SVGIG in the germline V gene (reference sequence). CDR3 in DNA: TGTGCCTGGGGCACGGAAGGACTAAATGAGCAGTTCTTC. Its translation is CAWGTEGLNEQFF.

This chain joins TRBV5-4 and TRBJ1-2; TRBD1 matches 12 bases. The length of the CDR3 is 14 residues. The germline V gene encodes CDR1 SGHNT and CDR2 YYREEE (reference sequence). After removal of 4 bases from V and 8 bases from J, the junction contained 6 bases not matched to a gene. CDR3 DNA: TGTGCCAGCAGCCCAAGGGACAGGGGGCGCGGCTACACCTTC. The encoded protein is CASSPRDRGRGYTF.

This clone was counted a single time. The chain joins TRBV19 to TRBJ1-5, with 8 bases that match TRBD1. The V segment lost 3 bases and the J segment 4 bases; nucleotides outside the gene matches: 11. Looked up from germline, CDR1 is LNHDA and CDR2 is SQIVND (reference sequence). The CDR3 contains 17 residues. Here the CDR3 DNA reads TGTGCCAGTAGTATGGGGGGGCCCACAGGGGGAAATCAGCCCCAGCATTTT. Translation: CASSMGGPTGGNQPQHF. Using reference TRBV19 and TRBJ1-5 for the parts outside the CDR3, the full variable domain is DGGITQSPKYLFRKEGQNVTLSCEQNLNHDAMYWYRQDPGQGLRLIYYSQIVNDFQKGDIAEGYSVSREKKESFPLTVTSAQKNPTAFYLCASSMGGPTGGNQPQHFGDGTRLSIL.

This chain links TRBV30 with TRBJ1-1; D gene uncertain. Germline CDR1 and CDR2: GTSNPN and SVGIG (reference sequence). The CDR3 is 15 residues long. V gave up 0 bases and J gave up 1 base, with 12 bases separating them. The CDR3 DNA reads TGTGCCTGGAGTGTACGGCCAGCGGCGAACACTGAAGCTTTCTTT. This codes for CAWSVRPAANTEAFF.

J is TRBJ1-3 and V is TRBV5-1; D not certain. CDR3 length equals 15 residues. Looked up from germline, CDR1 is SGHRS and CDR2 is YFSETQ. Trimming left V 0 bases short and J 4 bases short, with 11 bases between. The CDR3 nucleotides are TGCGCCAGCAGCTTGGGGAGCTCATACGGAAACACCATATATTTT. The encoded protein is CASSLGSSYGNTIYF.

The CDR3 DNA follows: TGTGCCAGCAGCCCCCCGGGAGGGGCAAAGGAGACCCAGTACTTC. Protein sequence: CASSPPGGAKETQYF. The gene calls are TRBV13 and TRBJ2-5; 8 nucleotides match TRBD2. This CDR3 has 15 residues. Unmatched junction bases numbered 10, after V lost 5 bases and J lost 5 bases. CDR1 and CDR2 from the germline V gene are PRHDT and FYEKMQ (reference sequence).

The V gene is TRBV6-5, the J gene TRBJ2-7; 10 bases match TRBD1. The CDR3 sequence is 14 residues long. Germline V gene lookup returns CDR1 MNHEY and CDR2 SVGAGI. The junction had 7 bases not matched to a gene; V was cut back by 5 bases and J by 6 bases. Written as DNA, the CDR3 is TGTGCCAGCAGTAGACAGGGGGCTCGGAGCGAGCAGTACTTC. This sequence encodes CASSRQGARSEQYF.

The CDR3 spells CASSIKAPGGSHSYEQYF. CDR3 bases: TGTGCCAGTAGTATAAAGGCCCCGGGCGGGAGTCACTCCTACGAGCAGTACTTC. This rearrangement joins TRBV19 to TRBJ2-7; 7 bases fit TRBD2. The CDR3 is 18 residues long. Germline V lookup: CDR1 LNHDA, CDR2 SQIVND (reference sequence). V lost 2 bases and J lost 0; bases outside the gene matches: 13.

This chain links TRBV28 with TRBJ2-5, with D possibly matching TRBD1 (5 bases). Germline loops: CDR1 MDHEN, CDR2 SYDVKM. V lost 2 bases and J 5 bases, leaving 12 bases between the germline ends. The CDR3 is made up of 14 amino acids. Written as DNA, the CDR3 is TGTGCCAGCAGTTTAGCAGGGAAGTCGGAGACCCAGTACTTC. Translating gives CASSLAGKSETQYF.

This chain links TRBV27 with TRBJ2-1; perhaps D is TRBD1 or TRBD2 (6 bases each). The ends were cut back, 3 bases at V and 2 bases at J, with 8 bases in the middle. CDR3 length: 14 amino acids. The germline V gene encodes CDR1 MNHEY and CDR2 SMNVEV (reference sequence). CDR3: CASSFGGPYNEQFF. The CDR3, as DNA: TGTGCCAGCAGTTTTGGGGGGCCCTACAATGAGCAGTTCTTC.

A remark on this clone: The sample carries other DNA sequences with the same CDR3. The chain is built from TRBV7-8 and TRBJ2-3, with 11 nucleotides matching TRBD2. The CDR3 is 16 amino acids. J was trimmed by 3 bases and V by 5 bases; bases with no gene match: 7. Germline V lookup: CDR1 SGHVS, CDR2 FQNEAQ. The CDR3 reads CASSRRLAGLTDTQYF. In nucleotides, the CDR3 is TGTGCCAGCAGCCGGCGACTAGCGGGACTTACAGATACGCAGTATTTT.

The chain combines TRBV18 with TRBJ1-1; TRBD1 matches at 10 bases. Germline loops: CDR1 KGHSH, CDR2 LQKENI. Germline trimming cut 3 bases from V and 7 bases from J; bases unmatched to any gene: 2. The CDR3 covers 13 residues. CDR3 in DNA: TGTGCCAGCTCACCGGGACAGGGGCGTGAAGCTTTCTTT. It is translated as CASSPGQGREAFF.

V is TRBV12-2 and J is TRBJ1-2; TRBD1 is taken as the D call from the table, unchecked against the DNA. TRBV12-2 is a pseudogene segment. This CDR3 is built from 15 residues. In DNA form, the CDR3 reads TGTGCAAGTCGCTTAGAGCTAGGGACAGATTATGGCTACACCTTC. Translation: CASRLELGTDYGYTF.

This clone appeared a single time. The chain links TRBV14 to TRBJ1-3; no reliable D call. In germline, CDR1 is SGHDN, CDR2 FVKESK. V lost 4 bases to trimming and J lost 4 bases, with 5 bases between them. The CDR3 consists of 12 residues. As DNA, the CDR3 is TGTGCCAGCAGCCTAAGCGGAAACACCATATATTTT. Its translation is CASSLSGNTIYF.

The rearrangement uses TRBV27 and TRBJ2-2, with D tentatively TRBD1 or TRBD2 (6 bases each). V was shortened by 2 bases and J by 6 bases, with 22 bases between the two germline ends. This CDR3 is 18 amino acids long. Germline-derived CDR1 and CDR2 are MNHEY and SMNVEV (reference sequence). The CDR3 DNA is TGTGCCAGCAGTTTACTTGGAGGGGGTCGCGTTCGCCCCGGGGAGCTGTTTTTT. This codes for CASSLLGGGRVRPGELFF.

The V and J genes are TRBV9 and TRBJ2-1; perhaps TRBD2 as D (5 bases). Germline assignment: CDR1 SGDLS and CDR2 YYNGEE. Trimming took off 4 bases at V and 7 bases at J, with 9 bases between the two ends. The CDR3 has 12 residues. CDR3 protein: CASSRTGNEQFF. The CDR3 DNA is TGTGCCAGCAGCAGGACGGGAAATGAGCAGTTCTTC. Full variable domain (rest looked up from reference TRBV9 and TRBJ2-1): DSGVTQTPKHLITATGQRVTLRCSPRSGDLSVYWYQQSLDQGLQFLIQYYNGEERAKGNILERFSAQQFPDLHSELNLSSLELGDSALYFCASSRTGNEQFFGPGTRLTVL.

V is TRBV4-1 and J is TRBJ1-5; 7 bases align to TRBD1. The CDR3 spans 15 residues. Looked up from germline, CDR1 is MGHRA and CDR2 is YSYEKL. J gave up 6 bases and V 3 bases, and 8 bases lay outside the gene matches. This CDR3 reads CASSQGTDLGQPQHF. As DNA, the CDR3 is TGCGCCAGCAGCCAGGGGACAGACTTGGGTCAGCCCCAGCATTTT.

V usage is TRBV19 and J usage is TRBJ1-5; TRBD1 agrees at 8 bases. The CDR3 is made up of 17 amino acids. Germline CDR1 and CDR2: LNHDA and SQIVND (reference sequence). V lost 3 bases and J lost 9; bases outside the gene matches: 16. Here the CDR3 reads CASSIWGQDGSIWPQHF. The CDR3 DNA sequence: TGTGCCAGTAGTATCTGGGGACAGGATGGATCCATTTGGCCCCAGCATTTT.